The 14 T cell receptor beta chains below were found in one sample sequenced in a study of vaccination effects on CD4 cells after COVID-19. Assay used: immunoSEQ multiplex PCR; TCRdb lists only in-frame clones, some missing. The sample holds roughly 56,000 clones, around three quarters seen once. Their antigens are not known. With roughly nine days of culture completed, CD4+ T cells were isolated. Sample: CD4+ T cells from PBMCs cultured without peptide, taken before COVID-19 vaccination. The receptors were sampled from a human donor who received a COVID-19 vaccine.

J is TRBJ1-4 and V is TRBV12-3 or TRBV12-4, with D unresolved. V lost 4 bases, J lost 8 bases, and 8 bases lay in between. The CDR3 has 12 residues. Here the CDR3 reads CASSSPREKLFF. Here the CDR3 DNA reads TGTGCCAGCAGTTCCCCCCGGGAAAAACTGTTTTTT.

This chain joins TRBV19 and TRBJ1-5; no reliable D call. Germline V gene data show CDR1 as LNHDA and CDR2 as SQIVND (reference sequence). V lost 6 bases to trimming and J lost 0 bases, with 12 bases between them. The CDR3 sequence is 15 residues long. The CDR3 here is CASRRIEGSNQPQHF. Here the CDR3 DNA reads TGTGCCAGTAGACGAATCGAAGGTAGCAATCAGCCCCAGCATTTT.

This rearrangement joins TRBV6-6 to TRBJ1-1; D is perhaps TRBD1 (5 bases). CDR1 is MNHNY and CDR2 is SVGAGI in the germline V gene (reference sequence). The CDR3 length is 15 residues. Trimming stripped 5 bases from V and 7 bases from J, with 20 bases between. In nucleotides, the CDR3 is TGTGCCAGCAGTGGCCCCGGCCAGGGAGGGAATGAAGCTTTCTTT. Translating it yields CASSGPGQGGNEAFF.

CDR3 protein: CASSLAQAGNTIYF. The CDR3 nucleotides read TGTGCCAGCAGCTTAGCACAAGCTGGAAACACCATATATTTT. This chain connects TRBV11-2 to TRBJ1-3; D unresolved. Germline V lookup: CDR1 SGHAT, CDR2 FQNNGV. This CDR3 has 14 residues. Trimming removed 1 base from V and 2 bases from J, with 6 bases in between.

V usage is TRBV5-6 and J usage is TRBJ2-3; tentative D call: TRBD1 (7 bases). V was shortened by 4 bases and J by 0 bases, with 12 bases between the two germline ends. This CDR3 spans 15 amino acids. Germline values: CDR1 SGHDT, CDR2 YYEEEE. The CDR3 region is CASSPQGGSTDTQYF. CDR3 sequence (DNA): TGTGCCAGCAGCCCCCAGGGGGGAAGCACAGATACGCAGTATTTT.

The genes are TRBV6-4 and TRBJ2-3; 7 bases agree with TRBD2. Germline CDR1 is MRHNA and CDR2 is SNTAGT. V shed 6 bases, J shed 3 bases, and the junction held 9 bases outside the gene matches. The CDR3 contains 15 residues. CDR3 bases: TGTGCCAGCAGCGTCGTGGGGGGGGGAACAGATACGCAGTATTTT. It yields the protein CASSVVGGGTDTQYF.

As concerns this clone: Other nucleotide sequences in the sample specify the same CDR3. The V and J genes are TRBV28 and TRBJ1-2; 7 bases line up with TRBD1. CDR1 is MDHEN, CDR2 SYDVKM, per germline. The V segment lost 5 bases and the J segment 0 bases; nucleotides outside the gene matches: 6. This CDR3 comprises 15 residues. The CDR3 loop reads CASSTPGTANYGYTF. Here the CDR3 DNA reads TGTGCCAGCAGTACTCCCGGGACAGCTAACTATGGCTACACCTTC.

The V call is TRBV5-1, the J call TRBJ2-1; 12 bases are a match to TRBD2. Trimming took 7 bases from V and 6 from J; bases not matched to a gene: 11. Germline CDR1 and CDR2: SGHRS and YFSETQ. This CDR3 spans 16 amino acids. For the CDR3, the DNA is TGCGCCAGCTCCCTCCCCCTAGCGGGGGGGCCCAATGAGCAGTTCTTC. It codes for CASSLPLAGGPNEQFF.

The chain is built from TRBV19 and TRBJ1-5; maybe TRBD1 (5 bases). The CDR3 runs 14 residues. V lost 9 bases and J lost 4, with 16 bases in between. Germline lookup yields CDR1 LNHDA and CDR2 SQIVND (reference sequence). The CDR3 region is CASGGVRVNQPQHF. The DNA for the CDR3 is TGTGCCAGCGGGGGGGTCAGAGTTAATCAGCCCCAGCATTTT.

This clone was found once. V gene TRBV9 combines with J gene TRBJ1-5, with D tentatively TRBD1 (6 bases). The CDR3 covers 14 residues. The V gene lost 4 bases and the J gene lost 3 bases, with 11 bases spanning the gap. Germline V gene sequence: CDR1 SGDLS, CDR2 YYNGEE. CDR3 sequence (DNA): TGTGCCAGCAGCCAGGACAGCTCCAATCAGCCCCAGCATTTT. Translating gives CASSQDSSNQPQHF.

The chain recombines TRBV5-6 with TRBJ1-2; TRBD1 might be the D (5 bases). The length of the CDR3 is 14 residues. Germline CDR1 reads SGHDT; CDR2 reads YYEEEE. The germline V and J ends were trimmed by 5 bases and 0 bases, with 11 bases remaining between them. Here the CDR3 DNA reads TGTGCCAGCAGGAGGGAAGGGGCTAACTATGGCTACACCTTC. It encodes CASRREGANYGYTF.

J is TRBJ1-6 and V is TRBV5-6, with D unresolved. This CDR3 contains 17 residues. The V end was cut by 4 bases, the J end by 3 bases, with 17 bases between. Germline loops: CDR1 SGHDT, CDR2 YYEEEE. The CDR3 nucleotides are TGTGCCAGCAGCCCAAACCCACAGCTCCACTATAATTCACCCCTCCACTTT. Translation gives CASSPNPQLHYNSPLHF.

This sequence joins TRBV27 and TRBJ1-4; maybe TRBD1 (5 bases). Trimming removed 0 bases at V and 3 bases at J, with 8 bases between. The CDR3 is 15 amino acids. Germline V gives CDR1 MNHEY, CDR2 SMNVEV (reference sequence). The CDR3 loop reads CASSLSTGSNEKLFF. The CDR3 DNA sequence: TGTGCCAGCAGTTTATCCACAGGCTCTAATGAAAAACTGTTTTTT.

The chain has TRBV5-5 and TRBJ2-3; TRBD2 matches at 9 bases. After removal of 1 base from V and 3 bases from J, the junction contained 6 bases not matched to a gene. Germline assignment: CDR1 SGHKS and CDR2 YYEKEE (reference sequence). This CDR3 is 16 amino acids long. CDR3 bases: TGTGCCAGCAGCTTGATAGCTAGCGGGGATACAGATACGCAGTATTTT. The encoded protein is CASSLIASGDTDTQYF.